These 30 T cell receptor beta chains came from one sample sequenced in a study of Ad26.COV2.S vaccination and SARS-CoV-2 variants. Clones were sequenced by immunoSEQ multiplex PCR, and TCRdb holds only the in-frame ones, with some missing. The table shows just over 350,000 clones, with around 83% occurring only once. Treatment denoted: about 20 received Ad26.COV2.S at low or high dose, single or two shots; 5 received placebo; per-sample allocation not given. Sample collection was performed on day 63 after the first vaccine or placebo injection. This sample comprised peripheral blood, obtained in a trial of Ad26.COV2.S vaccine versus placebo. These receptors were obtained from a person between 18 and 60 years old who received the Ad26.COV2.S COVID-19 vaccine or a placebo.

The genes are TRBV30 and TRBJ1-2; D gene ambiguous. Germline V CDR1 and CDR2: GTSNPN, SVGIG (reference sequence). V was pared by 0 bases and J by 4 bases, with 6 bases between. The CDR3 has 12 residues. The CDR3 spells CAWSVSSYGYTF. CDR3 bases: TGTGCCTGGAGTGTGTCCAGCTATGGCTACACCTTC. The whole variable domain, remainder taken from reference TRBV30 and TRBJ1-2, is SQTIHQWPATLVQPVGSPLSLECTVEGTSNPNLYWYRQAAGRGLQLLFYSVGIGQISSEVPQNLSASRPQDRQFILSSKKLLLSDSGFYLCAWSVSSYGYTFGSGTRLTVV.

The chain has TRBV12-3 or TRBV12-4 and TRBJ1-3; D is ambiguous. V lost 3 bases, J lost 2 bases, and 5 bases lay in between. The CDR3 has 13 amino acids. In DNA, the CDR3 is TGTGCCAGCAGTTTCGTGGCTGGAAACACCATATATTTT. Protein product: CASSFVAGNTIYF.

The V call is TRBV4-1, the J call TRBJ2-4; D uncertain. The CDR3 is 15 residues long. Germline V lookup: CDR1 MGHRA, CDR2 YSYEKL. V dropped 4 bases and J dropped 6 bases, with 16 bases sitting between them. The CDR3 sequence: CASSPLFLFGNIQYF. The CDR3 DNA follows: TGCGCCAGCAGCCCCCTATTTTTATTCGGAAACATTCAGTACTTC.

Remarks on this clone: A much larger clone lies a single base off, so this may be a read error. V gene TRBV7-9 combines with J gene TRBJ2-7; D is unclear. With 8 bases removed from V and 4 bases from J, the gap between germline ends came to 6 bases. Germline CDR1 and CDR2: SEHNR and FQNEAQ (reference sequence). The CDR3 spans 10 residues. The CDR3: CASGDYEQYF. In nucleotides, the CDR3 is TGTGCCAGCGGGGATTACGAGCAGTACTTC. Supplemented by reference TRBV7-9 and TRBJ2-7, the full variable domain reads DTGVSQNPRHKITKRGQNVTFRCDPISEHNRLYWYRQTLGQGPEFLTYFQNEAQLEKSRLLSDRFSAERPKGSFSTLEIQRTEQGDSAMYLCASGDYEQYFGPGTRLTVT.

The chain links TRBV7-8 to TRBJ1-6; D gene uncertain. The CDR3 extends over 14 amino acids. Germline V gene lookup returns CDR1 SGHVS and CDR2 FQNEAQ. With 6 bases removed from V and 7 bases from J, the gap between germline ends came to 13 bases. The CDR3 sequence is CASRPGFSNSPLHF. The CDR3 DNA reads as TGTGCCAGCAGGCCCGGGTTCTCCAATTCACCCCTCCACTTT. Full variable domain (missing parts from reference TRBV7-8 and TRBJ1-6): GAGVSQSPRYKVAKRGQDVALRCDPISGHVSLFWYQQALGQGPEFLTYFQNEAQLDKSGLPSDRFFAERPEGSVSTLKIQRTQQEDSAVYLCASRPGFSNSPLHFGNGTRLTVT.

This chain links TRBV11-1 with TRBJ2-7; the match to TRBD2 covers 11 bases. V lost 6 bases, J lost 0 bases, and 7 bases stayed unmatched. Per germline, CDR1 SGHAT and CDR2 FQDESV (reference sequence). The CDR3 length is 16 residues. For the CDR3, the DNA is TGTGCCAGCAGGATTCGGACTAGCGGGTCCTCCTACGAGCAGTACTTC. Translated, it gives CASRIRTSGSSYEQYF.

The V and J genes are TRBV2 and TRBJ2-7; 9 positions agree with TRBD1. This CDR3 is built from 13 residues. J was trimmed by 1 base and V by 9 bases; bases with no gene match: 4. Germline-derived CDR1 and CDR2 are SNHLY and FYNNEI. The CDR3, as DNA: TGTGCCAGTACAGGGGGCATGTCCTACGAGCAGTACTTC. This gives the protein CASTGGMSYEQYF. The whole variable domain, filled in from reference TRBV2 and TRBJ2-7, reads EPEVTQTPSHQVTQMGQEVILRCVPISNHLYFYWYRQILGQKVEFLVSFYNNEISEKSEIFDDQFSVERPDGSNFTLKIRSTKLEDSAMYFCASTGGMSYEQYFGPGTRLTVT.

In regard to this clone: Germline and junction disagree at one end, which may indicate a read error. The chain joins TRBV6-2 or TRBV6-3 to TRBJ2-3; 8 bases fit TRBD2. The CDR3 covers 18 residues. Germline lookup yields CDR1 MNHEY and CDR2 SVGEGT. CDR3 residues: CASSYSPFSRGGLDTHYF. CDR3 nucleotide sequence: TGTGCCAGCAGTTACTCTCCCTTTAGTCGGGGGGGCCTAGATACGCATTATTTT.

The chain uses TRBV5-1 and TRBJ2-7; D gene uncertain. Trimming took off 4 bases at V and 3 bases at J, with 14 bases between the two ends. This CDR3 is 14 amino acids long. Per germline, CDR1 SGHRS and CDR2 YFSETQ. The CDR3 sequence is CASSSQDVVYEQYF. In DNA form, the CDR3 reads TGCGCCAGCAGCAGCCAGGACGTAGTCTACGAGCAGTACTTC.

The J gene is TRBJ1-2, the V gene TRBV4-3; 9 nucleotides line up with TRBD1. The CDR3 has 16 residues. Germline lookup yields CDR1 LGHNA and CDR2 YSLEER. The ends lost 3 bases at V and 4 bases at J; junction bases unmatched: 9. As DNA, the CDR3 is TGCGCCAGCAGCCAGCAAACAGGGGGCGAGGGCTATGGCTACACCTTC. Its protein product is CASSQQTGGEGYGYTF.

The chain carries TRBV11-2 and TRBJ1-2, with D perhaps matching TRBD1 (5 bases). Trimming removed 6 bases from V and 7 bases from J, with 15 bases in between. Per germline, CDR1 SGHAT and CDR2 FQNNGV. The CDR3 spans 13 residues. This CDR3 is CASSPDSRSGYTF. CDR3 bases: TGTGCCAGCAGTCCTGACAGCCGGTCTGGCTACACCTTC.

The CDR3 reads CASTPGPTDTQYF. The CDR3 DNA is TGTGCCAGCACCCCCGGTCCCACAGATACGCAGTATTTT. The V gene is TRBV9, the J gene TRBJ2-3; D is ambiguous. V lost 6 bases to trimming and J lost 2 bases, with 10 bases between them. The length of the CDR3 is 13 residues. CDR1 is SGDLS and CDR2 is YYNGEE in the germline V gene.

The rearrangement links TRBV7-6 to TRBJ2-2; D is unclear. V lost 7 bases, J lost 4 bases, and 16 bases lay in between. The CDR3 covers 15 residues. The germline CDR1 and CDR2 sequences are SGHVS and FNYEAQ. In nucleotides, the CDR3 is TGTGCCAGCACCCCAGGTGGGATAGGCACCGGGGAGCTGTTTTTT. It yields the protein CASTPGGIGTGELFF.

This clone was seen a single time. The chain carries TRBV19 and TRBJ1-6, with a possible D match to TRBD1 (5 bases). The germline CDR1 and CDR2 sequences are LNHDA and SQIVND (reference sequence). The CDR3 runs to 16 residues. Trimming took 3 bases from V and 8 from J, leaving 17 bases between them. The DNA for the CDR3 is TGTGCCAGTAGTATTGGTAGGTCAACGGGGCATTCACCCCTCCACTTT. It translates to CASSIGRSTGHSPLHF.

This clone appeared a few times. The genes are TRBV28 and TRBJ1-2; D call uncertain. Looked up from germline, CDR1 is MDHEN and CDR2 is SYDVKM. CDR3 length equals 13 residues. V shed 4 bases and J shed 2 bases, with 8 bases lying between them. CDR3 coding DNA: TGTGCCAGCAGTTCCAATCTAAACTATGGCTACACCTTC. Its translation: CASSSNLNYGYTF.

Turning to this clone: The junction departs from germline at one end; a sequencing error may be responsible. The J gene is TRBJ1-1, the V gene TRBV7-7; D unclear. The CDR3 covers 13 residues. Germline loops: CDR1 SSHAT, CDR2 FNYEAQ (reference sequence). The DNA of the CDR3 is TGTGCTAGCAGCTTTGCAGTGGGCACTGAAGCTTTCTTT. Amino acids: CASSFAVGTEAFF.

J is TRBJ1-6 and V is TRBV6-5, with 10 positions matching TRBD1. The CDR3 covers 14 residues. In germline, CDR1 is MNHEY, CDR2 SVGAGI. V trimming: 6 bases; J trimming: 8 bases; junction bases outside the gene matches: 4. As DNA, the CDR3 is TGTGCCAGCAGAGACAGGGGGCGCGATTCACCCCTCCACTTT. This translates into CASRDRGRDSPLHF.

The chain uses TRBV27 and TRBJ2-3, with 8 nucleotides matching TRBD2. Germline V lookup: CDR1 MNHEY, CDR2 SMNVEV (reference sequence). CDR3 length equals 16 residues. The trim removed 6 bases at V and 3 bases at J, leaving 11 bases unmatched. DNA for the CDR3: TGTGCCAGCAGCCCTTCGGGGGGGGTGTGGACAGATACGCAGTATTTT. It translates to CASSPSGGVWTDTQYF.

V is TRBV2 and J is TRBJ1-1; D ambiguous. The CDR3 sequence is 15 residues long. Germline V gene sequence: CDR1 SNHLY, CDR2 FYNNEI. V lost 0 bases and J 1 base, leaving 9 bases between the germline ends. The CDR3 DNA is TGTGCCAGCAGTGAAGCGCGGACGGGGAACACTGAAGCTTTCTTT. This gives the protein CASSEARTGNTEAFF.

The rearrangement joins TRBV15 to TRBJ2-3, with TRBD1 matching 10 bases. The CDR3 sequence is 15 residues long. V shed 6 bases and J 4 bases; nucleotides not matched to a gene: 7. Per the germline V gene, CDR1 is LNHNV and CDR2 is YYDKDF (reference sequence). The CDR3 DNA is TGTGCCACCAGGGGACAGGGGATATTAGCAGATACGCAGTATTTT. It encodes CATRGQGILADTQYF.

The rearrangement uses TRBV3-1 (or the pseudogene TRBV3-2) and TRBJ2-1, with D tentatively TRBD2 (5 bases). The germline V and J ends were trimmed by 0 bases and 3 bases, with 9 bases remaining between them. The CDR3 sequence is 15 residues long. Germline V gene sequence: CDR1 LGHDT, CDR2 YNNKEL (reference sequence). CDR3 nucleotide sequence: TGTGCCAGCAGCCAAGATGGCGGACTCTACAATGAGCAGTTCTTC. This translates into CASSQDGGLYNEQFF.

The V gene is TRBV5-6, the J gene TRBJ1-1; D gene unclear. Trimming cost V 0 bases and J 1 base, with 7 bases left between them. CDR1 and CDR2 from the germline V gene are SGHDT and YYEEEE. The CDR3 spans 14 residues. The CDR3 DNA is TGTGCCAGCAGCTTGGAACCACGGAACACTGAAGCTTTCTTT. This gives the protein CASSLEPRNTEAFF.

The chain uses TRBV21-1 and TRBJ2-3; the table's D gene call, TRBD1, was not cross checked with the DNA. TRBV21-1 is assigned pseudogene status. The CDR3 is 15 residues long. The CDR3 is CASSKGHNGPDTQYF. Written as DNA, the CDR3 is TGTGCCAGCAGCAAAGGTCATAATGGCCCAGATACGCAGTATTTT.

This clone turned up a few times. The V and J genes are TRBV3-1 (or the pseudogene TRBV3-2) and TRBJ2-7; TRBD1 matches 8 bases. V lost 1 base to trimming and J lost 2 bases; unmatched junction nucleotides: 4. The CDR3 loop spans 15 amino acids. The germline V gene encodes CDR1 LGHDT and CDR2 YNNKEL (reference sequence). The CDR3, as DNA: TGTGCCAGCAGCCAAGGTTCAGGGGGCCCCTACGAGCAGTACTTC. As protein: CASSQGSGGPYEQYF.

The CDR3 here is CASSLVSADNTEAFF. CDR3 nucleotides: TGCGCCAGCAGCTTGGTCTCGGCGGACAACACTGAAGCTTTCTTT. J is TRBJ1-1 and V is TRBV5-1, with D hard to call. Looked up from germline, CDR1 is SGHRS and CDR2 is YFSETQ. This CDR3 comprises 15 residues. V lost 0 bases to trimming and J lost 2 bases, with 11 bases between them.

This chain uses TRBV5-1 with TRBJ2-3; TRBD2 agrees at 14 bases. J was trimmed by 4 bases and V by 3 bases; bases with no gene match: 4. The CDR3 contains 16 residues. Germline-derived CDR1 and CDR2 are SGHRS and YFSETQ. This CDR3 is CASSSGLAGVPDTQYF. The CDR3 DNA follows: TGCGCCAGCAGCTCGGGACTAGCGGGAGTTCCAGATACGCAGTATTTT.

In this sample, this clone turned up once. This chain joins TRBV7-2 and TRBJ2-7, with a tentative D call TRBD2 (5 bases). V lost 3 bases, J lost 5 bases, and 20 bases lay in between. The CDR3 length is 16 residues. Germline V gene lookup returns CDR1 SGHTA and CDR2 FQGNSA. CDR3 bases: TGTGCCAGCAGCTTGCAGACCGGGATCTCCCACCACGAGCAGTACTTC. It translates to CASSLQTGISHHEQYF.

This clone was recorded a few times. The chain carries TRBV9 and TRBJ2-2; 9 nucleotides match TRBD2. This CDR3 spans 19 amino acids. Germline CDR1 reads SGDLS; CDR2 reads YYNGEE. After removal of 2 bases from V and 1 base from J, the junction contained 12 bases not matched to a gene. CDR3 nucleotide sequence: TGTGCCAGCAGCGTCTCCTTTGGGCGTAGCGGGGGGAACACCGGGGAGCTGTTTTTT. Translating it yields CASSVSFGRSGGNTGELFF.

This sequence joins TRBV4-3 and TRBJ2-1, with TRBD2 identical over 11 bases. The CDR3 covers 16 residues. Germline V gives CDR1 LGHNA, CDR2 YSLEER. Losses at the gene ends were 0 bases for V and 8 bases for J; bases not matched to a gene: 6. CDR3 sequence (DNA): TGCGCCAGCAGCCAAGATAGCGGGAGGGAGCTCCATGAGCAGTTCTTC. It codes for CASSQDSGRELHEQFF.

DNA of the CDR3: TGTGCCAGCAGTCTTAAGGTTCTCTACGAGCAGTACTTC. Amino acids: CASSLKVLYEQYF. This chain connects TRBV3-1 (or the pseudogene TRBV3-2) to TRBJ2-7; D unresolved. Germline loops: CDR1 LGHDT, CDR2 YNNKEL (reference sequence). CDR3 size: 13 residues. V was shortened by 6 bases and J by 3 bases, with 12 bases between the two germline ends.